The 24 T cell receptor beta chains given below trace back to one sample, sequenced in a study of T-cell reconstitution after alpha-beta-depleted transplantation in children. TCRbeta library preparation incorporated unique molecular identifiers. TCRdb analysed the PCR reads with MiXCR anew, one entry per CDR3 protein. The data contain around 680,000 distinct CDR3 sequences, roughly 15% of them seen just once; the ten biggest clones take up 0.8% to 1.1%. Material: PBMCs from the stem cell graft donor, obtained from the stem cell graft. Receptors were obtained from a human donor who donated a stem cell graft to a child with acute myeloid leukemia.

The CDR3 DNA reads TGTGCCATCAGTGCCTCTCTTGTTACAGGGCCTTTTTCTAACTATGGCTACACCTTC. Translating gives CAISASLVTGPFSNYGYTF. The chain has TRBV10-3 and TRBJ1-2; possible D gene TRBD1, 6 bases. CDR1 is ENHRY and CDR2 is SYGVKD in the germline V gene. This CDR3 has 19 residues. The ends were cut back, 4 bases at V and 0 bases at J, with 24 bases in the middle.

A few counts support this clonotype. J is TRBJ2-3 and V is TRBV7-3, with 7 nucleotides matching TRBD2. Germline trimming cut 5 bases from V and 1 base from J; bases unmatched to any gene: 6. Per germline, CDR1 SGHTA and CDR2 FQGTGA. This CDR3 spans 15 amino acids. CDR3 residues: CASSPTGGGTDTQYF. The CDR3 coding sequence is TGTGCCAGCAGCCCAACGGGAGGAGGCACAGATACGCAGTATTTT.

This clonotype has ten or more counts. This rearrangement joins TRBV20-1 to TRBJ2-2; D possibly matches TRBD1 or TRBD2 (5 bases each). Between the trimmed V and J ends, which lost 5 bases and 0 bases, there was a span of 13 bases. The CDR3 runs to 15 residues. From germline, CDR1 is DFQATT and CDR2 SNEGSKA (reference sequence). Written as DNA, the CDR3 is TGCAGTGCTGAGGGGCCGACTTCGAACACCGGGGAGCTGTTTTTT. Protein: CSAEGPTSNTGELFF.

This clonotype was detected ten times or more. The CDR3 sequence: CASSLGTSGAWNEQFF. The CDR3, as DNA: TGTGCCAGCAGCCTCGGGACTAGCGGGGCCTGGAATGAGCAGTTCTTC. The gene calls are TRBV4-2 and TRBJ2-1; 13 bases match TRBD2. The CDR3 covers 16 residues. The germline V gene has CDR1 LGHNA and CDR2 YNFKEQ. J was trimmed by 7 bases and V by 4 bases; bases with no gene match: 7.

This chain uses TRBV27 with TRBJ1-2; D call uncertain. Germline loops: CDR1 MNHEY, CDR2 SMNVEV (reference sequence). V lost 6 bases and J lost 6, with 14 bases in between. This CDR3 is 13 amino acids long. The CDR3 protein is CASSPLNEDGYTF. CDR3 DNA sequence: TGTGCCAGCAGCCCCTTAAATGAGGATGGCTACACCTTC.

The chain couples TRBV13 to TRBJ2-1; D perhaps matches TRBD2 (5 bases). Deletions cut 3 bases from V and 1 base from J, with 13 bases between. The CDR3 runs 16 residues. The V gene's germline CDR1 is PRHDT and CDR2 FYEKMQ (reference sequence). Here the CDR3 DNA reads TGTGCCAGCAGCTTGCAAGAGGGCCCGTCCTACAATGAGCAGTTCTTC. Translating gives CASSLQEGPSYNEQFF.

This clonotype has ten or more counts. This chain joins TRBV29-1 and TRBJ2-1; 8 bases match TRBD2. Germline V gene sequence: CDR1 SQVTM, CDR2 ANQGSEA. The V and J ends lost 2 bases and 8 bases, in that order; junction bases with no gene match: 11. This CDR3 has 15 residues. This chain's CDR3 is CSVENSGGLIDEQFF. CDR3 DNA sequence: TGCAGCGTTGAAAACTCGGGGGGGCTCATCGATGAGCAGTTCTTC.

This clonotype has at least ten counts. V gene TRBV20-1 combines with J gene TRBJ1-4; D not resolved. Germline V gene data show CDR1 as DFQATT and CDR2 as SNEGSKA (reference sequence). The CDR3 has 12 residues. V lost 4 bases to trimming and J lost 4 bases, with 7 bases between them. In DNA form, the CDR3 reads TGCAGTGCTAACCTCGTTAATGAAAAACTGTTTTTT. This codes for CSANLVNEKLFF.

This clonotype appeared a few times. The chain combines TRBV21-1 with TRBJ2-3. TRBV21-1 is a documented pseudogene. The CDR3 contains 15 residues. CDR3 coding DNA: TGTGCCAGCAGCAAAGCGCAGGGTCCGACAGATACGCAGTATTTT. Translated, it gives CASSKAQGPTDTQYF.

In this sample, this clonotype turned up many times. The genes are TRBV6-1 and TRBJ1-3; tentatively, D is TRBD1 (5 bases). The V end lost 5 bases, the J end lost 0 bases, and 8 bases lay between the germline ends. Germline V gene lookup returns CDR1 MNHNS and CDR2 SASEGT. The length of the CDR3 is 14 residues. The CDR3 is CASSPQVSGNTIYF. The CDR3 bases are TGTGCCAGCAGTCCACAGGTCTCTGGAAACACCATATATTTT.

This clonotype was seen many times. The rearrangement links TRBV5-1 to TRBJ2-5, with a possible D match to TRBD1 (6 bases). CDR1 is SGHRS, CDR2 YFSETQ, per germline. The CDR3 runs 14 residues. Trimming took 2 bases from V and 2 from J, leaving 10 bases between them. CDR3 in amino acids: CASSLQGQQETQYF. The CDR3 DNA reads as TGCGCCAGCAGCTTACAGGGTCAGCAAGAGACCCAGTACTTC.

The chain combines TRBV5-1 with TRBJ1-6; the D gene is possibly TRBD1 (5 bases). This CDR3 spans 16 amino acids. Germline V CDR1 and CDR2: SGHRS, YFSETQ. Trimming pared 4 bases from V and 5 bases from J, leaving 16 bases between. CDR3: CASSLQGGVNNSPLHF. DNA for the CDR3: TGCGCCAGCAGCCTCCAAGGAGGGGTCAATAATTCACCCCTCCACTTT.

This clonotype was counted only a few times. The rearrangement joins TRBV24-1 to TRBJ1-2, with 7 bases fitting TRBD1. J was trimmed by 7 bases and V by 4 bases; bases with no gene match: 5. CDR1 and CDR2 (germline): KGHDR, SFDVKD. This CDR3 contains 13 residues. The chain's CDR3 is CATSEDRASGYTF. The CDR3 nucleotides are TGTGCCACCAGTGAAGACAGGGCGAGTGGCTACACCTTC.

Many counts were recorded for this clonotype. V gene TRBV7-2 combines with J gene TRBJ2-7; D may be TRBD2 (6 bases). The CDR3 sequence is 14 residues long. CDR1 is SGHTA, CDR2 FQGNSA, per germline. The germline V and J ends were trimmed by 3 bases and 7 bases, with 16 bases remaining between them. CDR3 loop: CASSFGGGAREQYV. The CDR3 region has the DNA TGTGCCAGCAGCTTCGGCGGCGGGGCTAGGGAGCAGTACGTC.

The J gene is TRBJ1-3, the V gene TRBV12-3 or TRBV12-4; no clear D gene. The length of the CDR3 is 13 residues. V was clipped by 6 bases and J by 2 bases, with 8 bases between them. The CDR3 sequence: CASSLRTGNTIYF. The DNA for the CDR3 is TGTGCCAGCAGCCTACGGACTGGAAACACCATATATTTT.

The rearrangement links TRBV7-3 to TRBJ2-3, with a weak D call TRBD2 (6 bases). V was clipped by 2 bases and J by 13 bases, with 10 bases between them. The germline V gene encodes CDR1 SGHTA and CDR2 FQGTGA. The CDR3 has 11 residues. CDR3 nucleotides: TGTGCCAGCAGCTTAGGGCGGGAAAAGTATTTT. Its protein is CASSLGREKYF.

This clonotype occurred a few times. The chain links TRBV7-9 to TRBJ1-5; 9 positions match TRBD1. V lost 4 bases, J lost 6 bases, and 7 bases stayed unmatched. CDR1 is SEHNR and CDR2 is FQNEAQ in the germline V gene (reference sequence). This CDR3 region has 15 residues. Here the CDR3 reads CASSYGDREGQPQHF. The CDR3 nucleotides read TGTGCCAGCAGCTACGGGGACAGGGAGGGTCAGCCCCAGCATTTT. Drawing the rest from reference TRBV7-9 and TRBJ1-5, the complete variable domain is DTGVSQNPRHKITKRGQNVTFRCDPISEHNRLYWYRQTLGQGPEFLTYFQNEAQLEKSRLLSDRFSAERPKGSFSTLEIQRTEQGDSAMYLCASSYGDREGQPQHFGDGTRLSIL.

This CDR3 is CASSLSGQGNSPLHF. The CDR3 coding sequence is TGTGCCAGCAGCCTTTCCGGACAGGGGAATTCACCCCTCCACTTT. V gene TRBV7-9 combines with J gene TRBJ1-6, with TRBD1 matching 9 bases. Trimming removed 5 bases from V and 7 bases from J; junction bases left unmatched: 6. CDR1 and CDR2 (germline): SEHNR, FQNEAQ (reference sequence). The CDR3 runs to 15 residues.

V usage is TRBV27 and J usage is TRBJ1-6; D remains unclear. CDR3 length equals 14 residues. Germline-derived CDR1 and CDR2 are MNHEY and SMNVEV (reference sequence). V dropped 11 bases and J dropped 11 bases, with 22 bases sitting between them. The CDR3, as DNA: TGTGCCGAGCGCGGAGGACCTGTGAGGACACCCCTCCACTTT. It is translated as CAERGGPVRTPLHF.

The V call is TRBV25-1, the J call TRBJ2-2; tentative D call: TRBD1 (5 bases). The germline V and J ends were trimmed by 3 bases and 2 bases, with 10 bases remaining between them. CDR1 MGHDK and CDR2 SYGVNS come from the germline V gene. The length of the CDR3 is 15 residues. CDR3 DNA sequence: TGTGCCAGCAGTGATCAGGGCCCCAACACCGGGGAGCTGTTTTTT. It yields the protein CASSDQGPNTGELFF. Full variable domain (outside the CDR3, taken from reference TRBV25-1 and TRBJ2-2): EADIYQTPRYLVIGTGKKITLECSQTMGHDKMYWYQQDPGMELHLIHYSYGVNSTEKGDLSSESTVSRIRTEHFPLTLESARPSHTSQYLCASSDQGPNTGELFFGEGSRLTVL.

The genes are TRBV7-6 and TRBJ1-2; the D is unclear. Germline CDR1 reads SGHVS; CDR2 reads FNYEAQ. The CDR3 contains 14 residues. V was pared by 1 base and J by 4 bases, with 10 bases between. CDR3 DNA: TGTGCCAGCAGCTTAGAGACCCACTTCTATGGCTACACCTTC. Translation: CASSLETHFYGYTF.

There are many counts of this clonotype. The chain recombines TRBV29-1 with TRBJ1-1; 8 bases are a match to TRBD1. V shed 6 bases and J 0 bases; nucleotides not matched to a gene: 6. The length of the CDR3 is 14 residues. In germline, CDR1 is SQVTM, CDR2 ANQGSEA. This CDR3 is CSVGQGTMNTEAFF. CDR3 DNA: TGCAGCGTCGGACAGGGAACCATGAACACTGAAGCTTTCTTT.

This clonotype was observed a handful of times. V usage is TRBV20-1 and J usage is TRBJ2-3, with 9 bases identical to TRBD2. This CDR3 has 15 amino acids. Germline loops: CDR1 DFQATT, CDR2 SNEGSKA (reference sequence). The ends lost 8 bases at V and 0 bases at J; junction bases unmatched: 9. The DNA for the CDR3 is TGCAGTCAGGGAGGCGGGGGGGAAAGCACAGATACGCAGTATTTT. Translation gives CSQGGGGESTDTQYF.

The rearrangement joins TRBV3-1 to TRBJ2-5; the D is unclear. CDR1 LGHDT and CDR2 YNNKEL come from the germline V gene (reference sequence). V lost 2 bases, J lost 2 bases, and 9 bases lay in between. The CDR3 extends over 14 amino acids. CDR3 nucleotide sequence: TGTGCCAGCAGCCAATGGTCAGCGCAAGAGACCCAGTACTTC. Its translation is CASSQWSAQETQYF.